The present T cell receptor beta chain was sequenced within a study of PD-1 blockade in classical Hodgkin lymphoma. General study findings and limits: Newly diagnosed patients were said to have less baseline TCR diversity than healthy donors did.

Patients all relapsed after autologous stem cell transplantation, and there was variation in brentuximab vedotin exposure. Germline V gene lookup returns CDR1 KGHSH and CDR2 LQKENI. Trimming pared 0 bases from V and 2 bases from J, leaving 12 bases between. There are 16 residues in the CDR3. Note on this clone: The antigen remains undetermined.

This table comes from immunoSEQ multiplex PCR, and its TCRdb copy is limited to in-frame clones, with some not included. The data contain some 150,000 clones, around 73% of them singletons. Sequences were derived from peripheral blood mononuclear cells (PBMCs), sampled before the second cycle of nivolumab. The J gene is TRBJ2-3, the V gene TRBV18; D gene ambiguous. This TCR was recovered from a human donor with classical Hodgkin lymphoma. The chain's CDR3 is CASSPPALGSTDTQYF. The CDR3 coding sequence is TGTGCCAGCTCACCACCGGCTCTCGGGTCCACAGATACGCAGTATTTT.